Each of the 27 T cell receptor beta chains below was sequenced from the same sample in a study of graft-versus-host responses after intestinal transplantation. The antigens of these receptors remain unknown. The table came from immunoSEQ multiplex PCR; TCRdb's copy has only in-frame clones and leaves some out. The table includes under 85,000 clones, around 90% detected once. Here the sequenced sample was unstimulated CD8+ T cells sorted from spleen or lymph node cells, taken before intestinal transplant. The source of these receptors is a human donor who received an intestinal transplant.

The V gene is TRBV6-1, the J gene TRBJ1-6, with 8 bases that match TRBD1. Germline assignment: CDR1 MNHNS and CDR2 SASEGT. V lost 4 bases and J lost 9; bases outside the gene matches: 5. CDR3 length: 14 residues. In nucleotides, the CDR3 is TGTGCCAGCAGTGCAACAGGGGGAGGTTCACCCCTCCACTTT. Its translation is CASSATGGGSPLHF.

The chain joins TRBV19 to TRBJ2-2, with 9 bases identical to TRBD2. The CDR3 has 14 amino acids. J lost 4 bases, V lost 8 bases, and 5 bases had no gene match. Germline CDR1 reads LNHDA; CDR2 reads SQIVND (reference sequence). This CDR3 reads CASLPRGGTGELFF. DNA for the CDR3: TGTGCCAGTCTGCCGCGGGGGGGCACCGGGGAGCTGTTTTTT.

This clone has a handful of counts. V usage is TRBV29-1 and J usage is TRBJ1-4, with 7 bases matching TRBD1. The CDR3 loop spans 12 amino acids. In germline, CDR1 is SQVTM, CDR2 ANQGSEA. V shed 7 bases and J 10 bases; nucleotides not matched to a gene: 9. The chain's CDR3 is CSALTGAGKLFF. CDR3 DNA sequence: TGCAGCGCACTAACAGGGGCCGGAAAACTGTTTTTT.

The genes are TRBV6-6 and TRBJ1-6; 10 positions match TRBD1. This CDR3 contains 15 residues. Germline lookup yields CDR1 MNHNY and CDR2 SVGAGI (reference sequence). V was pared by 8 bases and J by 8 bases, with 9 bases of the junction left unmatched. In DNA, the CDR3 is TGTGCCAGCTGCGATCCGGGACAGGGGTATTCACCCCTCCACTTT. Translating it yields CASCDPGQGYSPLHF.

V and J are TRBV2 and TRBJ2-5, with 12 bases matching TRBD2. V trimming: 5 bases; J trimming: 5 bases; junction bases outside the gene matches: 15. From germline, CDR1 is SNHLY and CDR2 FYNNEI. The CDR3 contains 18 residues. CDR3 bases: TGTGCCAGCAGTCCCAGACTAGCGGGGGTCAACTTCGGGGAGACCCAGTACTTC. Encoded protein: CASSPRLAGVNFGETQYF.

This clone was seen only a few times. CDR3 protein: CASSLHPNTGELFF. CDR3 nucleotides: TGTGCCAGCAGTTTACACCCAAACACCGGGGAGCTGTTTTTT. The chain has TRBV6-5 and TRBJ2-2; unclear D gene. Trimming stripped 4 bases from V and 2 bases from J, with 8 bases between. Germline V lookup: CDR1 MNHEY, CDR2 SVGAGI. This CDR3 region has 14 residues.

The V gene is TRBV5-1, the J gene TRBJ2-6; tentative D call: TRBD1 (6 bases). CDR3 size: 18 residues. V lost 0 bases and J lost 0, with 13 bases in between. The germline gives CDR1 SGHRS, CDR2 YFSETQ. CDR3 nucleotides: TGCGCCAGCAGCTTGGGCCAGGACAGCCTCTCTGGGGCCAACGTCCTGACTTTC. Amino acids: CASSLGQDSLSGANVLTF.

This chain uses TRBV11-2 with TRBJ2-7; D is uncertain. The CDR3 length is 18 residues. Germline V gene sequence: CDR1 SGHAT, CDR2 FQNNGV. V dropped 10 bases and J dropped 4 bases, with 32 bases sitting between them. The CDR3 loop is CATASATSEPSLRYEQYF. For the CDR3, the DNA is TGTGCCACCGCCTCCGCCACCTCCGAACCATCACTTCGATACGAGCAGTACTTC.

The genes are TRBV7-9 and TRBJ1-4; tentative D call: TRBD1 (5 bases). The length of the CDR3 is 18 residues. V was shortened by 2 bases and J by 5 bases, with 21 bases between the two germline ends. Germline loops: CDR1 SEHNR, CDR2 FQNEAQ (reference sequence). The CDR3 loop is CASSLRPGGEQPNEKLFF. The CDR3 DNA reads as TGTGCCAGCAGCTTACGGCCCGGAGGGGAACAGCCCAATGAAAAACTGTTTTTT.

The V call is TRBV6-5, the J call TRBJ1-5; D remains ambiguous. V was trimmed by 2 bases and J by 1 base, leaving 3 bases between them. CDR1 is MNHEY, CDR2 SVGAGI, per germline. This CDR3 has 13 amino acids. The CDR3 protein is CASSYGSNQPQHF. The CDR3 nucleotides read TGTGCCAGCAGTTACGGCAGCAATCAGCCCCAGCATTTT.

The V and J genes are TRBV2 and TRBJ2-3; TRBD2 agrees at 11 bases. This CDR3 has 15 amino acids. V gave up 2 bases and J gave up 6 bases; unmatched junction bases: 4. Germline CDR1 SNHLY, CDR2 FYNNEI. This chain's CDR3 is CASSELAGGRDTQYF. The CDR3 nucleotides read TGTGCCAGCAGTGAACTAGCGGGGGGTAGGGATACGCAGTATTTT.

This clone was observed a single time. The CDR3 here is CASSEAYGQAYEQYF. The CDR3 region has the DNA TGTGCCAGCAGCGAGGCGTACGGACAGGCCTACGAGCAGTACTTC. The chain uses TRBV9 and TRBJ2-7, with 7 nucleotides matching TRBD1. V shed 3 bases and J 2 bases; nucleotides not matched to a gene: 8. This CDR3 has 15 amino acids. Germline values: CDR1 SGDLS, CDR2 YYNGEE. Filled out from reference TRBV9 and TRBJ2-7, the complete variable domain reads DSGVTQTPKHLITATGQRVTLRCSPRSGDLSVYWYQQSLDQGLQFLIQYYNGEERAKGNILERFSAQQFPDLHSELNLSSLELGDSALYFCASSEAYGQAYEQYFGPGTRLTVT.

This clone was seen once. At one of its ends the junction is not consistent with the germline gene, which may arise from a read error. Other DNA sequences within the sample encode an identical CDR3. This chain links TRBV27 with TRBJ1-5; 7 bases map to TRBD1. Germline CDR1 is MNHEY and CDR2 is SMNVEV (reference sequence). CDR3 size: 13 residues. The CDR3 loop is CASSPDRSQPQHF. The CDR3 DNA is TGCGCCAGCAGTCCGGACAGGAGTCAGCCCCAGCATTTT.

The CDR3 region is CASSPADRYQETQYF. In DNA form, the CDR3 reads TGTGCCAGCTCACCAGCTGATCGGTACCAAGAGACCCAGTACTTC. The chain uses TRBV18 and TRBJ2-5; D unresolved. V dropped 2 bases and J dropped 0 bases, with 10 bases sitting between them. Germline V gives CDR1 KGHSH, CDR2 LQKENI. The CDR3 has 15 amino acids.

The chain recombines TRBV7-6 with TRBJ2-1; D is perhaps TRBD2 (6 bases). CDR1 is SGHVS, CDR2 FNYEAQ, per germline. The CDR3 extends over 14 amino acids. The V gene lost 1 base and the J gene lost 6 bases, with 10 bases spanning the gap. CDR3 in amino acids: CASSLVGGVNEQFF. The CDR3 bases are TGTGCCAGCAGCTTAGTGGGGGGTGTCAATGAGCAGTTCTTC.

J is TRBJ2-3 and V is TRBV7-3, with D hard to call. The V and J ends lost 0 bases and 0 bases respectively, with 7 bases between them. The germline V gene encodes CDR1 SGHTA and CDR2 FQGTGA. This CDR3 region has 15 residues. CDR3 in amino acids: CASSLTPSSTDTQYF. As DNA, the CDR3 is TGTGCCAGCAGCTTAACTCCTTCTAGCACAGATACGCAGTATTTT.

The chain joins TRBV25-1 to TRBJ2-1, with a tentative D call TRBD1 (6 bases). Trimming pared 3 bases from V and 6 bases from J, leaving 12 bases between. Per the germline V gene, CDR1 is MGHDK and CDR2 is SYGVNS. This CDR3 is 14 amino acids long. CDR3 residues: CASSDSRGPNEQFF. The CDR3 DNA sequence: TGTGCCAGCAGTGACTCCAGGGGTCCCAATGAGCAGTTCTTC. The whole variable domain, remainder taken from reference TRBV25-1 and TRBJ2-1, is EADIYQTPRYLVIGTGKKITLECSQTMGHDKMYWYQQDPGMELHLIHYSYGVNSTEKGDLSSESTVSRIRTEHFPLTLESARPSHTSQYLCASSDSRGPNEQFFGPGTRLTVL.

This sequence joins TRBV10-3 and TRBJ2-2; possibly TRBD2 for D (6 bases). V was cut by 10 bases and J by 1 base, with 10 bases left in between. The CDR3 is 13 residues long. Germline CDR1 reads ENHRY; CDR2 reads SYGVKD. The CDR3 coding sequence is TGTGCCACCGGGACTCTGAACACCGGGGAGCTGTTTTTT. The encoded protein is CATGTLNTGELFF.

This chain connects TRBV4-1 to TRBJ2-1; D is possibly TRBD2 (5 bases). V lost 4 bases to trimming and J lost 2 bases, with 12 bases between them. Germline CDR1 reads MGHRA; CDR2 reads YSYEKL. This CDR3 has 15 residues. DNA for the CDR3: TGCGCCAGCAGCCCCCGCGAGACTACCTACAATGAGCAGTTCTTC. As protein: CASSPRETTYNEQFF.

The chain recombines TRBV5-6 with TRBJ2-1; 8 bases line up with TRBD2. V was pared by 4 bases and J by 8 bases, with 11 bases of the junction left unmatched. The CDR3 sequence is 15 residues long. The germline V gene has CDR1 SGHDT and CDR2 YYEEEE. The DNA for the CDR3 is TGTGCCAGCAGCCTGGAGGGCGGGGGGTGGCATGAGCAGTTCTTC. Protein product: CASSLEGGGWHEQFF.

J is TRBJ2-3 and V is TRBV1; the D call of TRBD2 is as the table states it, not checked on the DNA. TRBV1 is recorded as a pseudogene. The CDR3 is 15 amino acids. Here the CDR3 DNA reads TGCACCAGCAGCTCCCGAGGGGGGGGCGCAGATACGCAGTATTTT. Its protein is CTSSSRGGGADTQYF.

This chain links TRBV6-1 with TRBJ2-5; maybe TRBD2 (6 bases). Gene TRBJ2-7 matches the end of the DNA better, so the J call may be wrong. CDR1 is MNHNS and CDR2 is SASEGT in the germline V gene. This CDR3 has 11 residues. CDR3 in amino acids: CASPGDYEQYF. The CDR3 nucleotides read TGTGCCAGCCCGGGAGACTACGAGCAGTACTTC.

The CDR3 DNA reads as TGTGCCAGCAGCGAAACCCGACAGGGGGGGTTCTACGAGCAGTACTTC. Translated: CASSETRQGGFYEQYF. The chain carries TRBV9 and TRBJ2-7, with TRBD1 matching over 9 bases. CDR1 and CDR2 (germline): SGDLS, YYNGEE. The J segment lost 3 bases and the V segment lost 3 bases, leaving 10 bases of the junction unmatched. This CDR3 contains 16 residues.

This clone has just one count. The genes are TRBV5-6 and TRBJ2-3, with 15 nucleotides matching TRBD2. The V gene's germline CDR1 is SGHDT and CDR2 YYEEEE. This CDR3 has 17 amino acids. Trimming removed 5 bases from V and 6 bases from J; junction bases left unmatched: 10. The CDR3 bases are TGTGCCAGCAGAGTTGGACTAGCGGGGGGGGAAATGGATACGCAGTATTTT. This codes for CASRVGLAGGEMDTQYF.

This clone was seen just once. The gene calls are TRBV9 and TRBJ2-7, with TRBD2 matching 7 bases. The CDR3 sequence is 12 residues long. Germline-derived CDR1 and CDR2 are SGDLS and YYNGEE. V lost 4 bases to trimming and J lost 4 bases; unmatched junction nucleotides: 2. CDR3 region: CASSTGGYEQYF. The CDR3 coding sequence is TGTGCCAGCAGCACGGGGGGATACGAGCAGTACTTC.

CDR3 residues: CASSLVSSGSSYNEQFF. In nucleotides, the CDR3 is TGCGCCAGCAGCTTGGTGTCTAGCGGAAGCTCCTACAATGAGCAGTTCTTC. The V gene is TRBV5-1, the J gene TRBJ2-1; TRBD2 aligns across 7 bases. Per the germline V gene, CDR1 is SGHRS and CDR2 is YFSETQ. The CDR3 consists of 17 residues. The V segment lost 0 bases and the J segment 0 bases; nucleotides outside the gene matches: 6.

The rearrangement joins TRBV9 to TRBJ2-7; 7 positions match TRBD1. CDR1 and CDR2 from the germline V gene are SGDLS and YYNGEE. The CDR3 totals 15 residues. Germline trimming cut 0 bases from V and 4 bases from J; bases unmatched to any gene: 7. The CDR3: CASSVAGDREYEQYF. DNA for the CDR3: TGTGCCAGCAGCGTAGCTGGAGACAGGGAGTACGAGCAGTACTTC.